The source of this T cell receptor (beta chain) is a study of OX40 agonist ivuxolimab in advanced cancers. In the study overall: Ivuxolimab, which targeted the costimulatory receptor OX40 (CD134), was an agonistic, fully human IgG2 monoclonal antibody. The paper covers the monotherapy dose-escalation part of the phase I ivuxolimab trial, which included N = 52 patients. Intravenous ivuxolimab was administered to patients every 2 weeks at six dose levels: 0.01, 0.1, 0.3, 1.5, 3 and 10 mg/kg. Partial responses were achieved by three dose-escalation patients, of whom one had hepatocellular carcinoma and two had cutaneous melanoma. A male proportion of almost 85% and a mean age of roughly 55 years, ranging from about 20 to 80, were recorded for the dose-escalation cohort. Prior anti-PD-1, anti-PD-L1 or anti-CTLA-4 therapy was permitted, and checkpoint inhibitors had been received by approximately 39% of dose-escalation patients. Among the roughly 50 dose-escalation patients, about 19 had hepatocellular carcinoma, roughly 15 melanoma, 9 renal cell carcinoma and 9 head and neck cancer. The point of sequencing TCRbeta in the periphery was to test whether ivuxolimab changed TCR sequence diversity and drove clonal T-cell expansion.

The trial excluded patients who had a history of autoimmune disease or who were on systemic immunosuppression. Peripheral blood for TCR sequencing was collected from all dose cohorts at baseline, on cycle 4 day 1, and on cycle 7 day 1. The samples were drawn from a first-in-human, open-label, multicenter phase I dose-escalation trial of ivuxolimab. Adults with locally advanced or metastatic melanoma, renal cell carcinoma, hepatocellular carcinoma or head and neck squamous cell carcinoma were enrolled in the trial. CD4+ and CD8+ T cells were sorted separately from peripheral blood before TCR sequencing. This clone was found a few times. The antigen it binds to is not known. No clone much larger than this one lies a single base away; base qualities are absent. Beyond this particular receptor, the publication reports: Antigen specificity was not determined for the clonally expanded peripheral T cells. Low levels of normalized T-cell clonal expansion were also shown by some nonresponding patients. In partial responders in the 0.1-3.0 mg/kg groups, normalized peripheral clonal expansion was found to be among the lowest, especially among CD8+ T cells. After ivuxolimab, more expanded clones were found on average in CD8+ T cells than in CD4+ T cells. At doses of 0.1 to 3.0 mg/kg, clonal expansion of both CD4+ and CD8+ blood T cells was observed from baseline to week 6.

Reading from cysteine to phenylalanine, the CDR3 counts 14 amino acids. The kept DNA is CDR3 alone, 42 bases in frame from the first base. CDR1 and CDR2 were assigned from the germline V gene as SNHLY and FYNNEI. Germline trimming amounts to 6 bases on V and 2 bases on J, with 6 as the count of junction bases outside the gene matches. Genomic DNA was isolated from the sorted cells so that the TCRbeta CDR3 region could be sequenced. The immunoSEQ Assay was used to sequence the TCRbeta CDR3 regions. TCRdb took over this immuneACCESS table, retaining in-frame rearrangements with V and J assigned. Such tables are incomplete; in checked studies, under half of the missing clones stem from an unresolved V gene, and the remainder is unexplained. The sample contains about 46,000 clones, about 85% of them found a single time. The ten largest make up roughly 54% of the sample.

This TCR came from an adult with an advanced solid tumor such as melanoma, head and neck, liver or kidney cancer. The sample in question was CD4+ or CD8+ T cells sorted from blood, obtained in a trial of the OX40 agonist ivuxolimab. The chain couples TRBV2 to TRBJ2-7; 8 central bases correspond to TRBD1. CDR3 protein: CASRVQGATYEQYF. The nucleotide sequence reads TGTGCCAGCAGAGTGCAGGGGGCCACCTACGAGCAGTACTTC.